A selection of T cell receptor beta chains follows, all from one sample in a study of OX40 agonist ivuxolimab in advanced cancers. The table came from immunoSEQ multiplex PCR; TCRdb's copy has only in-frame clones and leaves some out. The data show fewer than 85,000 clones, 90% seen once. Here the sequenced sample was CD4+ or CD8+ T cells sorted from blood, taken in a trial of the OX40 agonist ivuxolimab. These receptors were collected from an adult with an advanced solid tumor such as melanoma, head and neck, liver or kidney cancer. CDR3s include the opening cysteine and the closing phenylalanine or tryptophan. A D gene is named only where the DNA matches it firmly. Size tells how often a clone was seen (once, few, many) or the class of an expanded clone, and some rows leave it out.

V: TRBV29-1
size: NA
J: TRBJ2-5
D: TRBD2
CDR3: CSVEAGGAETQYF
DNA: TGCAGCGTTGAAGCGGGAGGAGCAGAGACCCAGTACTTC

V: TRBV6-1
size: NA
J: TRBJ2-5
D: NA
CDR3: CASSGTYLETQYF
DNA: TGTGCCAGCAGTGGGACGTATTTAGAGACCCAGTACTTC

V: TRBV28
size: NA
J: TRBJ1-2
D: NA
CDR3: CASSNNRGFYGYTF
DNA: TGTGCCAGCAGTAACAATAGGGGGTTCTATGGCTACACCTTC

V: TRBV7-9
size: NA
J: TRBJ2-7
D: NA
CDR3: CASTKGDSYEQYF
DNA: TGTGCCAGCACCAAGGGGGACTCCTACGAGCAGTACTTC

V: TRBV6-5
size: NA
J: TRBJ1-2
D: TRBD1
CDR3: CASRNDRDRGRGYTF
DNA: TGTGCCAGCAGGAATGACCGAGACAGGGGGCGAGGCTACACCTTC

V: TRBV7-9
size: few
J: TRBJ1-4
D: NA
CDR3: CASSLDRASTNEKLFF
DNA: TGTGCCAGCAGCTTAGACAGAGCATCAACTAATGAAAAACTGTTTTTT

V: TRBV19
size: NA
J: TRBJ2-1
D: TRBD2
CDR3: CASLSGRSDEQFF
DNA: TGTGCCAGTCTTAGCGGGAGGTCCGATGAGCAGTTCTTC

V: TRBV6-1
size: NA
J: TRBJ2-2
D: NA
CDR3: CASSESQNWRPGELFF
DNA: TGTGCCAGCAGTGAATCCCAAAACTGGCGACCCGGGGAGCTGTTTTTT

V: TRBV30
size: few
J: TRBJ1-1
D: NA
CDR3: CAWSRTGTDYRW
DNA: TGTGCCTGGAGTCGGACCGGGACGGACTACCGGTGG

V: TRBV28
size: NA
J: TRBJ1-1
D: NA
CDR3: CASRIYGAGFMNTEAFF
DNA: TGTGCCAGCAGGATCTATGGGGCAGGCTTCATGAACACTGAAGCTTTCTTT

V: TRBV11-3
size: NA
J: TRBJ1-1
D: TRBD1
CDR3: CASSLGGQGIRRAFF
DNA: TGTGCCAGCAGCTTAGGTGGACAGGGAATCCGCAGAGCTTTCTTT

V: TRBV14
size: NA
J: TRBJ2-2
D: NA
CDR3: CASSKRRATLNTGELFF
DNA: TGTGCCAGCAGTAAGAGACGGGCGACCCTGAACACCGGGGAGCTGTTTTTT

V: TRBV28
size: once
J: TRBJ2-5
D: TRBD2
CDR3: CASSATSERRGTQYF
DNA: TGTGCCAGCAGTGCGACTAGCGAAAGAAGGGGGACCCAGTACTTC

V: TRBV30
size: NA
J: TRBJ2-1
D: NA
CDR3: CAWKIRHNEQFF
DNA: TGTGCCTGGAAGATACGCCACAATGAGCAGTTCTTC

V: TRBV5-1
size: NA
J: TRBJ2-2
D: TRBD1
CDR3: CASSLGGQGNGELFF
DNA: TGCGCCAGCAGCTTGGGAGGACAGGGAAACGGGGAGCTGTTTTTT

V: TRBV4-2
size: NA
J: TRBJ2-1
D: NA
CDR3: CASSKDFIVHEQFF
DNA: TGTGCCAGCAGCAAGGACTTCATAGTACATGAGCAGTTCTTC

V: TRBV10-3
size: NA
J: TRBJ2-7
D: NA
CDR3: CAISEVGVKAYEQYF
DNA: TGTGCCATCAGTGAGGTCGGAGTAAAAGCATACGAGCAGTACTTC

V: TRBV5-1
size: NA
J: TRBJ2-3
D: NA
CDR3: CASSLVATTDTQYF
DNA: TGCGCCAGCAGCTTGGTTGCGACAACAGATACGCAGTATTTT

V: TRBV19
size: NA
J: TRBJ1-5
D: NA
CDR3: CASSIGGQQPQHF
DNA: TGTGCCAGTAGTATAGGCGGGCAACAGCCCCAGCATTTT

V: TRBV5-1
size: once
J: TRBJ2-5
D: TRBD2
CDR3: CASRAGLAGSQETQYF
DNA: TGCGCCAGCAGGGCGGGACTAGCGGGTTCCCAAGAGACCCAGTACTTC